This TCR beta chain was recovered during a study of blood T cell repertoires in COVID-19. Per the study methods: Reference gene primer amplification yielded estimated nucleated cell counts. Clones were read by immunoSEQ multiplex PCR, and TCRdb kept only the in-frame ones, dropping some. V and J calls and clone size are given by that table; D and trimming were obtained from the DNA. The sample has about 120,000 clones, 90% seen once. This clone was detected a few times. Sequencing used peripheral blood. The TCR was taken from a human donor with active COVID-19. The donor label of this sample is uncertain.

Here the CDR3 reads CASSGEDRGDEKLFF. CDR3 in DNA: TGTGCCAGCAGCGGTGAGGACAGGGGGGATGAAAAACTGTTTTTT. The rearrangement links TRBV5-5 to TRBJ1-4, with 10 bases identical to TRBD1. Germline loops: CDR1 SGHKS, CDR2 YYEKEE (reference sequence). This CDR3 region has 15 residues. J gave up 6 bases and V 4 bases, and 6 bases lay outside the gene matches.